This T cell receptor (beta chain) is drawn from a study of blood T cell repertoires in COVID-19. V gave up 4 bases and J gave up 1 base; unmatched junction bases: 4. This CDR3 spans 14 amino acids. Per the germline V gene, CDR1 is SGHRS and CDR2 is YFSETQ. In the original workflow: It was from reference gene primer amplification that nucleated cell counts were estimated. Sequencing was performed with immunoSEQ multiplex PCR; in TCRdb, only in-frame clones are kept and a portion is missing. From that table come the V and J calls and clone size; the DNA was used to work out D and trimming. The sample yields 200,000 to 250,000 clones, about 80% seen once.

The rearrangement uses TRBV5-1 and TRBJ1-1, with TRBD1 matching 7 bases. Sample: peripheral blood. This sequence was found in a woman of 80 years or more with acute or convalescent COVID-19. CDR3 nucleotides: TGCGCCAGCAGCGTGACAGGGTGGAACACTGAAGCTTTCTTT. It is translated as CASSVTGWNTEAFF.